Listed below are T cell receptor beta chains from one sample, sequenced in a study of blood T cells in healthy people across ages. TCRdb reprocessed the 5' RACE reads via MiXCR and lists one record per CDR3 protein. The sample contains over 600,000 distinct CDR3 sequences, less than 45% of which appear only once. The sequencing input was blood. The receptors originated from a man older than 75 in good health. Both conserved end residues are part of each CDR3. Each record gives: V gene, J gene, clone size, D gene, CDR3 DNA, CDR3 protein. A D gene is named only where the DNA matches it firmly. Some rows have no size entry. The others give once, few or many, or a class for an expanded clone.

v_call: TRBV12-3/TRBV12-4; j_call: TRBJ2-5; clone_size: -; d_call: TRBD1; cdr3_nt: TGTGCCAGCAGGGGACAGGGGGCTGAGACCCAGTACTTC; cdr3_aa: CASRGQGAETQYF
v_call: TRBV18; j_call: TRBJ2-1; clone_size: -; d_call: -; cdr3_nt: TGTGCCAGCCCTCCGATCGAGAACCTCCTTAATGAGCAGTTCTTC; cdr3_aa: CASPPIENLLNEQFF
v_call: TRBV29-1; j_call: TRBJ1-2; clone_size: few; d_call: -; cdr3_nt: TGCAGCGTTGAGGATGCGGGTCTCTATGGCTACACCTTC; cdr3_aa: CSVEDAGLYGYTF
v_call: TRBV4-1; j_call: TRBJ2-1; clone_size: -; d_call: -; cdr3_nt: TGCGCCAGCAGCCAAGTTCAGGCTAGCGAGTACAATGAGCAGTTCTTC; cdr3_aa: CASSQVQASEYNEQFF
v_call: TRBV20-1; j_call: TRBJ2-7; clone_size: once; d_call: -; cdr3_nt: TGCAGTGCTAGACCTGTTATGGGGAATAGCGGCTACGAGCAGTACTTC; cdr3_aa: CSARPVMGNSGYEQYF
v_call: TRBV6-5; j_call: TRBJ2-5; clone_size: -; d_call: -; cdr3_nt: TGTGCCAGCAGTTATCGCCAGACCACAGGAGAGACCCAGTACTTC; cdr3_aa: CASSYRQTTGETQYF
v_call: TRBV18; j_call: TRBJ1-4; clone_size: -; d_call: -; cdr3_nt: TGTGCCAGCTCCCCGCGCAGGGGCGAGGAAAAACTGTTTTTT; cdr3_aa: CASSPRRGEEKLFF
v_call: TRBV27; j_call: TRBJ2-3; clone_size: few; d_call: TRBD1; cdr3_nt: TGTGCCAGCAGAGCCGGGACAGGGATGCAGGCAGATACGCAGTATTTT; cdr3_aa: CASRAGTGMQADTQYF
v_call: TRBV30; j_call: TRBJ1-1; clone_size: -; d_call: -; cdr3_nt: TGTGCCTGGAGTGCGTCGGTGGGGAACACTGAAGCTTTCTTT; cdr3_aa: CAWSASVGNTEAFF
v_call: TRBV4-1; j_call: TRBJ2-4; clone_size: few; d_call: TRBD1; cdr3_nt: TGCGCCAGCAGCCAAGCGGACAGGGGGAACATTCAGTACTTC; cdr3_aa: CASSQADRGNIQYF
v_call: TRBV6-2/TRBV6-3; j_call: TRBJ2-5; clone_size: few; d_call: TRBD1; cdr3_nt: TGTGCCAGCAGACAGGGGTTGGTACAAGAGACCCAGTACTTC; cdr3_aa: CASRQGLVQETQYF
v_call: TRBV18; j_call: TRBJ2-1; clone_size: many; d_call: -; cdr3_nt: TGTGCCAGCTCACCACGTGAGGGGTTTGAGCAGTTCTTC; cdr3_aa: CASSPREGFEQFF
v_call: TRBV4-2; j_call: TRBJ2-7; clone_size: many; d_call: -; cdr3_nt: TGTGCCAGCAGCCTAGGGGACTCCGACTCCTACGAGCAGTACTTC; cdr3_aa: CASSLGDSDSYEQYF
v_call: TRBV12-3/TRBV12-4; j_call: TRBJ2-7; clone_size: -; d_call: -; cdr3_nt: TGTGCCAGCAGTTTTTCCCTCGGGCGCAACTACGGGGAGCAGTACTTC; cdr3_aa: CASSFSLGRNYGEQYF
v_call: TRBV7-8; j_call: TRBJ2-1; clone_size: -; d_call: TRBD1; cdr3_nt: TGTGCCAGCAGCTTTGGGACAGGGACCTACAATGAGCAGTTCTTC; cdr3_aa: CASSFGTGTYNEQFF
v_call: TRBV3-1; j_call: TRBJ1-1; clone_size: -; d_call: -; cdr3_nt: TGTGCCAGCAGCCTAGTAGGCAGGGCAAAGAACACTGAAGCTTTCTTT; cdr3_aa: CASSLVGRAKNTEAFF
v_call: TRBV6-5; j_call: TRBJ1-5; clone_size: -; d_call: TRBD1; cdr3_nt: TGTGCCAGCAGTCCGACAGGGTGGGGGGGTCAGCCCCAGCATTTT; cdr3_aa: CASSPTGWGGQPQHF
v_call: TRBV28; j_call: TRBJ2-7; clone_size: -; d_call: -; cdr3_nt: TGTGCCAGCAGGGCCCTTGGAGAGCAGTACTTC; cdr3_aa: CASRALGEQYF
v_call: TRBV3-1; j_call: TRBJ2-7; clone_size: few; d_call: TRBD1; cdr3_nt: TGTGCCAGCAGCCCTAGGACAGGGGGCCCCTACGAGCAGTACTTC; cdr3_aa: CASSPRTGGPYEQYF
v_call: TRBV20-1; j_call: TRBJ1-2; clone_size: -; d_call: -; cdr3_nt: TGCAGTGCTTCTCAGACACGCGGCTACACCTTC; cdr3_aa: CSASQTRGYTF
v_call: TRBV7-2; j_call: TRBJ2-1; clone_size: -; d_call: -; cdr3_nt: TGTGCCAGCAGCTTAGTGTCCGGCGTCAACAATGAGCAGTTCTTC; cdr3_aa: CASSLVSGVNNEQFF
v_call: TRBV18; j_call: TRBJ2-3; clone_size: few; d_call: TRBD2; cdr3_nt: TGTGCCAGCTCGTTCCGACTAGCGGGGCGCACAGATACGCAGTATTTT; cdr3_aa: CASSFRLAGRTDTQYF
v_call: TRBV7-3; j_call: TRBJ2-7; clone_size: few; d_call: TRBD1; cdr3_nt: TGTGCCAGCAGCCCGGACAGGGTCAACGAGCAGTACTTC; cdr3_aa: CASSPDRVNEQYF
v_call: TRBV3-1; j_call: TRBJ2-3; clone_size: -; d_call: -; cdr3_nt: TGTGCCAGCAGCCAAGGAGATTTTGTGCGAGACACAGATACGCAGTATTTT; cdr3_aa: CASSQGDFVRDTDTQYF
v_call: TRBV7-9; j_call: TRBJ2-7; clone_size: -; d_call: TRBD2; cdr3_nt: TGTGCCAGCAGCCGCGGGGGAGGGAAGAGCTACGAGCAGTACTTC; cdr3_aa: CASSRGGGKSYEQYF
v_call: TRBV4-2; j_call: TRBJ1-5; clone_size: -; d_call: -; cdr3_nt: TGTGCCAGCAGTCGGGACACGGGTGTTTCTCGGCCCCAGCATTTT; cdr3_aa: CASSRDTGVSRPQHF
v_call: TRBV7-9; j_call: TRBJ1-5; clone_size: -; d_call: TRBD1; cdr3_nt: TGTGCCAGCAGCTTAGCGGGGACAGGGGGGAATCAGCCCCAGCATTTT; cdr3_aa: CASSLAGTGGNQPQHF
v_call: TRBV20-1; j_call: TRBJ2-3; clone_size: few; d_call: -; cdr3_nt: TGCAGTGCTAGAGAGGGGTCCCAAGATACGCAGTATTTT; cdr3_aa: CSAREGSQDTQYF
v_call: TRBV27; j_call: TRBJ2-7; clone_size: few; d_call: -; cdr3_nt: TGTGCCAGCAGTTTCCCGGGCGCCTCCTCCTACGAGCAGTACTTC; cdr3_aa: CASSFPGASSYEQYF
v_call: TRBV21-1; j_call: TRBJ2-4; clone_size: few; d_call: -; cdr3_nt: TGTGCCAGCAGCAAAGTTTTTCAGGGGGTGAGCATTCAGTACTTC; cdr3_aa: CASSKVFQGVSIQYF
v_call: TRBV20-1; j_call: TRBJ2-3; clone_size: -; d_call: -; cdr3_nt: TGCAGTGCTAGAGATCCCCCAGAATCTAGCACAGATACGCAGTATTTT; cdr3_aa: CSARDPPESSTDTQYF
v_call: TRBV6-6; j_call: TRBJ2-6; clone_size: few; d_call: -; cdr3_nt: TGTGCCAGCAGTTCCCTCTATGTGGTCCTGACTTTC; cdr3_aa: CASSSLYVVLTF
v_call: TRBV5-1; j_call: TRBJ2-3; clone_size: -; d_call: TRBD1; cdr3_nt: TGCGCCAGCAGCTTGAAGACAGGGTCGATGAGGACAGATACGCAGTATTTT; cdr3_aa: CASSLKTGSMRTDTQYF
v_call: TRBV18; j_call: TRBJ2-4; clone_size: -; d_call: -; cdr3_nt: TGTGCCAGCTCACCACCGTCCCTTAAGGACGCCAAAAACATTCAGTACTTC; cdr3_aa: CASSPPSLKDAKNIQYF
v_call: TRBV7-3; j_call: TRBJ2-7; clone_size: few; d_call: -; cdr3_nt: TGTGCCAGCAGCAAAGGGGGGAGTTCCTACGAGCAGTACTTC; cdr3_aa: CASSKGGSSYEQYF
v_call: TRBV15; j_call: TRBJ2-3; clone_size: few; d_call: -; cdr3_nt: TGTGCCACCAGCAGAGATCTGGAACGCACAGATACGCAGTATTTT; cdr3_aa: CATSRDLERTDTQYF
v_call: TRBV20-1; j_call: TRBJ2-3; clone_size: few; d_call: -; cdr3_nt: TGCAGTGCCCCGGAGGGTCAACTAGGTACAGATACGCAGTATTTT; cdr3_aa: CSAPEGQLGTDTQYF
v_call: TRBV2; j_call: TRBJ1-4; clone_size: -; d_call: -; cdr3_nt: TGTGCCAGCACCCGAGGAGGGACACGTAATGAAAAACTGTTTTTT; cdr3_aa: CASTRGGTRNEKLFF
v_call: TRBV6-2/TRBV6-3; j_call: TRBJ2-5; clone_size: few; d_call: TRBD2; cdr3_nt: TGTGCCAGCAGTTTACTAGCGGGAGTTTTGGAGACCCAGTACTTC; cdr3_aa: CASSLLAGVLETQYF
v_call: TRBV7-2; j_call: TRBJ1-2; clone_size: many; d_call: TRBD1; cdr3_nt: TGTGCCAGCAGTCCAGGGGGCGCCGGGTATGGCTACACCTTC; cdr3_aa: CASSPGGAGYGYTF
v_call: TRBV27; j_call: TRBJ1-3; clone_size: -; d_call: -; cdr3_nt: TGTGCCAGCAGTTTAAGAGGATACGGAAACACCATATATTTT; cdr3_aa: CASSLRGYGNTIYF
v_call: TRBV11-2; j_call: TRBJ2-3; clone_size: -; d_call: TRBD1; cdr3_nt: TGTGCCAGCAGCTTCCGACAGGGGCCGTATTTT; cdr3_aa: CASSFRQGPYF
v_call: TRBV7-2; j_call: TRBJ1-2; clone_size: few; d_call: -; cdr3_nt: TGTGCCAGCAGTCCCGAGAGGGTCTATGGCTACACCTTC; cdr3_aa: CASSPERVYGYTF
v_call: TRBV28; j_call: TRBJ1-5; clone_size: -; d_call: -; cdr3_nt: TGTGCCAGCAGATCCCTCCCTCAGCCCCAGCATTTT; cdr3_aa: CASRSLPQPQHF
v_call: TRBV6-1; j_call: TRBJ1-6; clone_size: -; d_call: -; cdr3_nt: TGTGCCAGCAGTAGGGTGGCGCGAAGCTCCTATAATTCACCCCTCCACTTT; cdr3_aa: CASSRVARSSYNSPLHF
v_call: TRBV29-1; j_call: TRBJ2-3; clone_size: few; d_call: -; cdr3_nt: TGCAGCGTTGAAGGTAGAATCCAACTCACAGATACGCAGTATTTT; cdr3_aa: CSVEGRIQLTDTQYF
v_call: TRBV20-1; j_call: TRBJ2-4; clone_size: many; d_call: -; cdr3_nt: TGCAGTGCTCCGATCGGTCAAAACATTCAGTACTTC; cdr3_aa: CSAPIGQNIQYF
v_call: TRBV20-1; j_call: TRBJ1-2; clone_size: -; d_call: -; cdr3_nt: TGCAGTGCTAGAGATCCGGGTCGATTCTCGTTCGGGGGGTATGGCTACACCTTC; cdr3_aa: CSARDPGRFSFGGYGYTF
v_call: TRBV20-1; j_call: TRBJ2-3; clone_size: -; d_call: TRBD2; cdr3_nt: TGCAGTGCTAGTGGGAGCGGGGGGTCGAGCACAGATACGCAGTATTTT; cdr3_aa: CSASGSGGSSTDTQYF
v_call: TRBV7-9; j_call: TRBJ2-7; clone_size: few; d_call: TRBD2; cdr3_nt: TGTGCCAGCAGCTCCACCGACAGGGTCCTGACTAGCGGGAGTAGGTACGAGCAGTACTTC; cdr3_aa: CASSSTDRVLTSGSRYEQYF
v_call: TRBV7-6; j_call: TRBJ2-4; clone_size: -; d_call: -; cdr3_nt: TGTGCCAGCAGCCCGGGGACTTACGTAGAGCAGTACTTC; cdr3_aa: CASSPGTYVEQYF
v_call: TRBV4-1; j_call: TRBJ2-5; clone_size: -; d_call: -; cdr3_nt: TGCGCCAGCAGTCATGGTAGGGGATTCCAAGAGACCCAGTACTTC; cdr3_aa: CASSHGRGFQETQYF
v_call: TRBV20-1; j_call: TRBJ2-5; clone_size: once; d_call: TRBD1; cdr3_nt: TGCAGTGCTCCTACCTCTACAGGGGACAATGAGCAGTACTTC; cdr3_aa: CSAPTSTGDNEQYF
v_call: TRBV7-2; j_call: TRBJ2-1; clone_size: many; d_call: TRBD1; cdr3_nt: TGTGCCAGCAGCTTAAATTCCCCAGGGGGAGATGAGCAGTTCTTC; cdr3_aa: CASSLNSPGGDEQFF
v_call: TRBV6-1; j_call: TRBJ2-4; clone_size: few; d_call: -; cdr3_nt: TGTGCCAGCAGTGAAGCCAGGACGTTAGAAAACATTCAGTACTTC; cdr3_aa: CASSEARTLENIQYF